This T cell receptor (beta chain) was identified during a study of cytomegalovirus exposure and HLA in healthy donors. Study context: There were some 120 million unique TCR beta sequences, drawn from approximately 180 million T cells, in an earlier analysis.

Points from the study as a whole: Immune exposure information available was restricted to CMV serostatus.

The junction had 12 bases not matched to a gene; V was cut back by 2 bases and J by 4 bases. This CDR3 is 17 amino acids long. Germline V gene lookup returns CDR1 SGHRS and CDR2 YFSETQ. Vbeta (60) and Jbeta (13) primers were used in the PCR. Produced via immunoSEQ multiplex PCR; TCRdb's table is partial and in-frame only. The table records more than 140,000 clones, around three fifths of them present only once. A remark on this clone: Antigen unknown.

V gene TRBV5-1 combines with J gene TRBJ2-5, with 9 bases matching TRBD2. This sequence originates from a woman in her thirties in good health and CMV-seropositive. Sequencing was carried out using PBMCs. In DNA, the CDR3 is TGCGCCAGCAGCTTCGGCGCGGGGGGGTCCGAAGGAGAGACCCAGTACTTC. It codes for CASSFGAGGSEGETQYF.